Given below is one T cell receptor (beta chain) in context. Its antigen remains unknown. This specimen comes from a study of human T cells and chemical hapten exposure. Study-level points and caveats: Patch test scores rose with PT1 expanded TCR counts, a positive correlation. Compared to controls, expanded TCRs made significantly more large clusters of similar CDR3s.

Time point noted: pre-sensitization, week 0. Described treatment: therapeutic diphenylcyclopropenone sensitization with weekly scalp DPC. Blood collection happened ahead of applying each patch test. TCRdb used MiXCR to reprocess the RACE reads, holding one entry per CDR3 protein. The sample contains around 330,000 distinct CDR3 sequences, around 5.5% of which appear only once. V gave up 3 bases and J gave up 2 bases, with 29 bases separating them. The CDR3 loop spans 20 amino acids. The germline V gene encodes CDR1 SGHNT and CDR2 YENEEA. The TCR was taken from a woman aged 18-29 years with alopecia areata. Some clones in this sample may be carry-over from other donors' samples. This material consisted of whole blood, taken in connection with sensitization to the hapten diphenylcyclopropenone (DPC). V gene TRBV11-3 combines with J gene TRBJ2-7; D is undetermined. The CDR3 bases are TGTGCCAGCAGCTTTGCTCTCGGAGACGGACGCCCGGAGTTACCCTACGAGCAGTACTTC. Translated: CASSFALGDGRPELPYEQYF.